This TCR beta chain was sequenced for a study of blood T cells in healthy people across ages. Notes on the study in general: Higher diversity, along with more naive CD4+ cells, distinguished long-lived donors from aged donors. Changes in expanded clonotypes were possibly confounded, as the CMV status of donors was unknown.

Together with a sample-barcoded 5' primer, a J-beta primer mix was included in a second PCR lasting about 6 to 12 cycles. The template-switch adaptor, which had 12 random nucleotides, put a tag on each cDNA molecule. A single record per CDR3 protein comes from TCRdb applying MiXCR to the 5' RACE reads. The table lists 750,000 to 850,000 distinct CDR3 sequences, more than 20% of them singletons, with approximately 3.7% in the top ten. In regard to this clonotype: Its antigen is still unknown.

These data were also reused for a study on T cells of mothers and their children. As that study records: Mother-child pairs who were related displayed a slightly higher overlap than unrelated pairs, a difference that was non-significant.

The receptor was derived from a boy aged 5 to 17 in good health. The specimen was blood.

CDR3 sequence reads: CATGTSDAYEQYF. The DNA of the CDR3 is TGTGCCACCGGGACTAGCGACGCCTACGAGCAGTACTTC. V gene TRBV15 combines with J gene TRBJ2-7; 10 nucleotides align to TRBD2. Germline V gene sequence: CDR1 LNHNV, CDR2 YYDKDF (reference sequence). V lost 8 bases and J lost 2; bases outside the gene matches: 3. CDR3 size: 13 residues.